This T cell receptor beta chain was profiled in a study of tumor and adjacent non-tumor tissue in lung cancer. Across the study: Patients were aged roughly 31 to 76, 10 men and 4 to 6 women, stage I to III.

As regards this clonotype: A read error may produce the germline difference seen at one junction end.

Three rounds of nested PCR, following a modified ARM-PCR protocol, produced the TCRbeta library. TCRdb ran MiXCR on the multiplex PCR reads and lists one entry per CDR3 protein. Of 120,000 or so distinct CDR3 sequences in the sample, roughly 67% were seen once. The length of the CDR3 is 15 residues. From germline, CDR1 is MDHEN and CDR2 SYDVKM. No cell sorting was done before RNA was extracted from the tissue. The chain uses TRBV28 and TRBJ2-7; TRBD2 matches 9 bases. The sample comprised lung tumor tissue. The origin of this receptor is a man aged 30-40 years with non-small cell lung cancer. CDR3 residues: CAISPGGGRAHEQYF. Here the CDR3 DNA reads TGTGCCATCAGTCCCGGAGGCGGGAGGGCGCACGAGCAGTACTTC.